The 3 T cell receptor beta chains given below trace back to one sample, sequenced in a study of cytomegalovirus exposure and HLA in healthy donors. PCR primers comprised 60 Vbeta and 13 Jbeta primers. Repertoires were generated with immunoSEQ multiplex PCR, while TCRdb's copy carries only in-frame clones and drops some. The sample consists of about 110,000 clones, nearly 70% of them appearing once. Input material: PBMCs. The source is a woman in her 70s in good health and CMV-seropositive.

The chain uses TRBV5-1 and TRBJ2-3, with 8 bases that match TRBD2. V trimming: 3 bases; J trimming: 4 bases; junction bases outside the gene matches: 10. The CDR3 is 16 amino acids. Germline V gives CDR1 SGHRS, CDR2 YFSETQ. The DNA for the CDR3 is TGCGCCAGCAGCTCCGGGAGGGGGGGGCCTTCAGATACGCAGTATTTT. Amino acid sequence: CASSSGRGGPSDTQYF.

A note on this clone: Other DNA sequences in this specimen translate into the identical CDR3. The V and J genes are TRBV6-4 and TRBJ2-5; tentatively, D is TRBD1 (5 bases). This CDR3 is 13 amino acids long. Germline V gene data show CDR1 as MRHNA and CDR2 as SNTAGT. Trimming left V 3 bases short and J 5 bases short, with 10 bases between. The chain's CDR3 is CASSEQGGETQYF. The CDR3 DNA sequence: TGTGCCAGCAGTGAGCAGGGTGGGGAGACCCAGTACTTC.

This chain joins TRBV19 and TRBJ1-5; TRBD1 agrees at 9 bases. The CDR3 spans 15 residues. The ends lost 6 bases at V and 0 bases at J; junction bases unmatched: 3. Germline V gene data show CDR1 as LNHDA and CDR2 as SQIVND (reference sequence). CDR3 DNA: TGTGCCAGTAGGGGACAGGGTTATAGCAATCAGCCCCAGCATTTT. Its protein is CASRGQGYSNQPQHF.